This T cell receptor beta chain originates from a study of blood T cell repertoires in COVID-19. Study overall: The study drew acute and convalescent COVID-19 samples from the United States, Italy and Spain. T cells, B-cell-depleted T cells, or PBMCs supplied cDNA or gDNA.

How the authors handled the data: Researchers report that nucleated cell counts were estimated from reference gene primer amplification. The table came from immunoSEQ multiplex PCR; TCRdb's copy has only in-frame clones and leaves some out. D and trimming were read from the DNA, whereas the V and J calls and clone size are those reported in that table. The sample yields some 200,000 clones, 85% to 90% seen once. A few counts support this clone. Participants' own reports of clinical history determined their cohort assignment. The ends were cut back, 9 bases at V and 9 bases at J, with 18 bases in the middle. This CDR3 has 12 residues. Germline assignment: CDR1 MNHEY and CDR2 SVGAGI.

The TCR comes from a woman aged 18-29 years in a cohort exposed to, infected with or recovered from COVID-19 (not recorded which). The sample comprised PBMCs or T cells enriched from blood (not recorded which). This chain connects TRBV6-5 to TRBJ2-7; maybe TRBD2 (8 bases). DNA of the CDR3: TGTGCCAGTAGACAGGGCCGGGAGGGGCAGTACTTC. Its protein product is CASRQGREGQYF.